The 22 T cell receptor beta chains below all came from one sample that was sequenced in a study of metastatic and nonmetastatic thyroid tumors. TCRdb reprocessed the PCR reads via MiXCR. The sample records around 20,000 clones, more than 15% being singletons. Treatment of any kind had been given to no patient before thyroid surgery. Material for sequencing was tumor tissue. The receptors here all came from a female donor with papillary thyroid cancer or a benign thyroid nodule (not recorded which). Some clones in this sample may be carry-over from other donors' samples.

Concerning this clone: This sequence may be a read error, since a much larger clone differs from it by one base. The J gene is TRBJ2-5, the V gene TRBV7-2, with D tentatively TRBD1 or TRBD2 (6 bases each). Per the germline V gene, CDR1 is SGHTA and CDR2 is FQGNSA. The CDR3 is made up of 13 amino acids. CDR3 residues: CASSPGGQETRYF. The CDR3 nucleotides read TGTGCCAGCAGCCCCGGGGGACAAGAGACCCGGTACTTC.

By its share, this clone is medium-sized. This chain uses TRBV28 with TRBJ1-6; D gene unclear. Germline V lookup: CDR1 MDHEN, CDR2 SYDVKM. This CDR3 comprises 17 residues. Trimming removed 4 bases from V and 4 bases from J, with 17 bases in between. CDR3 amino acids: CASSYDDILVYNSPLHF. The CDR3 DNA reads as TGTGCCAGCAGTTATGACGATATTCTGGTGTATAATTCACCCCTCCACTTT.

This clone was seen many times. The V call is TRBV5-6, the J call TRBJ2-1; no reliable D call. Germline CDR1 is SGHDT and CDR2 is YYEEEE. V shed 0 bases and J shed 1 base, with 26 bases lying between them. There are 21 residues in the CDR3. The CDR3 loop reads CASSLEDISAAPDFSYNEQFF. In nucleotides, the CDR3 is TGTGCCAGCAGCTTGGAAGATATCTCCGCGGCCCCTGACTTTTCCTACAATGAGCAGTTCTTC.

This clone has a count of ten or more. The V gene is TRBV9, the J gene TRBJ2-3, with D tentatively TRBD1 (5 bases). This CDR3 comprises 17 residues. With 0 bases removed from V and 1 base from J, the gap between germline ends came to 15 bases. Germline assignment: CDR1 SGDLS and CDR2 YYNGEE. CDR3 protein: CASSVDQGLSRTDTQYF. The CDR3 bases are TGTGCCAGCAGCGTAGACCAGGGCCTCTCTCGCACAGATACGCAGTATTTT.

This clone was recorded at least ten times. This CDR3 reads CASSLGLGALGYGYTF. The CDR3, as DNA: TGTGCCAGCAGTTTGGGTTTAGGAGCACTAGGTTATGGCTACACCTTC. V is TRBV11-1 and J is TRBJ1-2; D ambiguous. The CDR3 extends over 16 amino acids. The V end lost 6 bases, the J end lost 5 bases, and 22 bases lay between the germline ends. Germline values: CDR1 SGHAT, CDR2 FQDESV (reference sequence). The variable domain in full, completed from reference TRBV11-1 and TRBJ1-2, reads EAEVAQSPRYKITEKSQAVAFWCDPISGHATLYWYRQILGQGPELLVQFQDESVVDDSQLPKDRFSAERLKGVDSTLKIQPAELGDSAMYLCASSLGLGALGYGYTFGSGTRLTVV.

This clone appeared many times. V gene TRBV2 combines with J gene TRBJ2-7; 7 bases are shared with TRBD1. CDR3 length: 15 amino acids. Unmatched junction bases numbered 6, after V lost 2 bases and J lost 2 bases. From germline, CDR1 is SNHLY and CDR2 FYNNEI. The CDR3 coding sequence is TGTGCCAGCAGTGAACGGCCGGGACAGACCTACGAGCAGTACTTC. It specifies CASSERPGQTYEQYF.

This sequence joins TRBV11-2 and TRBJ2-3; D not certain. Germline lookup yields CDR1 SGHAT and CDR2 FQNNGV. The CDR3 sequence is 13 residues long. Trimming shortened V by 0 bases and J by 7 bases, and 8 bases separated the two germline ends. This CDR3 is CASSLDFQNTQYF. The CDR3 nucleotides read TGTGCCAGCAGCTTAGACTTTCAAAATACGCAGTATTTT.

The sample holds many counts of this clone. V is TRBV3-1 and J is TRBJ2-1, with 7 nucleotides matching TRBD1. Trimming at V came to 4 bases and at J to 7 bases, leaving 10 bases not matched to a gene. CDR1 LGHDT and CDR2 YNNKEL come from the germline V gene (reference sequence). CDR3 size: 15 residues. CDR3 sequence: CASSPRQGRSNEQFF. The CDR3 DNA sequence: TGTGCCAGCAGCCCTCGACAGGGACGGTCAAATGAGCAGTTCTTC.

At least ten counts were recorded for this clone. V usage is TRBV20-1 and J usage is TRBJ2-3; TRBD1 might be the D (5 bases). Deletions cut 6 bases from V and 7 bases from J, with 14 bases between. This CDR3 is 12 amino acids long. Germline V gene lookup returns CDR1 DFQATT and CDR2 SNEGSKA (reference sequence). CDR3 loop: CSAGLQANTQYF. CDR3 DNA: TGCAGTGCCGGTCTACAGGCCAATACGCAGTATTTT.

This clone was seen ten or more times. At one of its ends the junction is not consistent with the germline gene, which may arise from a read error. The chain is built from TRBV7-7 and TRBJ2-7; no clear D. Germline lookup yields CDR1 SSHAT and CDR2 FNYEAQ (reference sequence). The CDR3 is made up of 12 amino acids. The CDR3 DNA sequence: TGTGCTAGCAGCTCCCGGGCCCCCGGGCAGTACTTC. Translating it yields CASSSRAPGQYF.

There are a few counts of this clone. Sequence at one end of the junction differs from germline and may be a read error. In DNA form, the CDR3 reads TGTGCCAGCAGTGTCGGACAGGCCAACTCTGAAAACACCATATATTTT. Amino acid sequence: CASSVGQANSENTIYF. The chain employs TRBV6-1 and TRBJ1-3; 7 bases are a match to TRBD1. The CDR3 is 16 amino acids. In germline, CDR1 is MNHNS, CDR2 SASEGT.

As to this clone: An end of the junction does not agree with germline; a read error may underlie this. The CDR3 loop reads CASTNTPKLVPSALNYGYAF. Here the CDR3 DNA reads TGTGCCAGCACAAACACACCAAAGTTAGTCCCCTCAGCTCTCAACTATGGCTACGCCTTC. J is TRBJ1-2 and V is TRBV6-2 or TRBV6-3; D remains unclear. Germline assignment: CDR1 MNHEY and CDR2 SVGEGT. The CDR3 runs 20 residues.

Turning to this clone: A much larger clone lies one base from this, so it may be a read error. For the CDR3, the DNA is TGCAGTGACCCCCTAGCGGGGGGTGGTCGAGAGACCCAGTACTTC. It specifies CSDPLAGGGRETQYF. The chain links TRBV20-1 to TRBJ2-5, with 11 bases aligning to TRBD2. Germline CDR1 reads DFQATT; CDR2 reads SNEGSKA (reference sequence). Trimming at V came to 7 bases and at J to 4 bases, leaving 11 bases not matched to a gene. This CDR3 is 15 amino acids long.

This clone was counted ten times or more. V is TRBV28 and J is TRBJ2-7, with 15 bases identical to TRBD2. With 2 bases clipped from V and 7 bases from J, the junction kept 12 bases outside the gene matches. Germline CDR1 MDHEN, CDR2 SYDVKM. The CDR3 runs 18 residues. This chain's CDR3 is CASSLPNAGLAGGREQYF. The CDR3 region has the DNA TGTGCCAGCAGTTTACCCAATGCCGGACTAGCGGGAGGGAGAGAGCAGTACTTC.

This clone has a count of ten or more. This chain links TRBV7-9 with TRBJ1-6; unclear D gene. Trimming shortened V by 4 bases and J by 5 bases, and 9 bases separated the two germline ends. The CDR3 is 14 amino acids. The germline V gene has CDR1 SEHNR and CDR2 FQNEAQ (reference sequence). The CDR3 protein is CASSSRRDNSPLHF. In DNA form, the CDR3 reads TGTGCCAGCAGCTCCCGACGGGATAATTCACCCCTCCACTTT.

This clone occurred many times. The chain links TRBV12-3 or TRBV12-4 to TRBJ2-5, with a weak D call TRBD1 (5 bases). CDR3 length: 12 residues. V lost 7 bases and J 7 bases, leaving 13 bases between the germline ends. The CDR3 spells CASTQGFGTQYF. The CDR3 coding sequence is TGTGCCAGCACTCAGGGTTTTGGGACCCAGTACTTC.

This clone was seen a handful of times. The chain combines TRBV28 with TRBJ2-7, with D possibly matching TRBD1 (5 bases). The CDR3 totals 17 residues. Germline V CDR1 and CDR2: MDHEN, SYDVKM. Trimming cost V 7 bases and J 1 base, with 23 bases left between them. DNA of the CDR3: TGTGCCAGCACCTCGGCCGGAACAGGCTCTAAGTCCTACGAGCAGTACTTC. Encoded protein: CASTSAGTGSKSYEQYF.

The rearrangement links TRBV5-1 to TRBJ2-3, with D tentatively TRBD1 (5 bases). The V end lost 1 base, the J end lost 1 base, and 10 bases lay between the germline ends. The length of the CDR3 is 15 residues. CDR1 is SGHRS, CDR2 YFSETQ, per germline. Written as DNA, the CDR3 is TGCGCCAGCAGCTTGCTAGGGGATGGCACAGATACGCAGTATTTT. Translation gives CASSLLGDGTDTQYF.

This clone was seen many times. V usage is TRBV6-1 and J usage is TRBJ1-2; D remains ambiguous. The germline CDR1 and CDR2 sequences are MNHNS and SASEGT. The V end was cut by 5 bases, the J end by 8 bases, with 18 bases between. The CDR3 extends over 14 amino acids. Here the CDR3 DNA reads TGTGCCAGCAGTAACTTGTGGGCCCCGCGAGGCTACACCTTC. This gives the protein CASSNLWAPRGYTF.

This clone appeared many times. Here the CDR3 DNA reads TGCAGTGCTAGGGATTCAGGCAGAGCTTACAACGAGCAGTACTTC. It codes for CSARDSGRAYNEQYF. The gene calls are TRBV20-1 and TRBJ2-7, with D unresolved. This CDR3 region has 15 residues. Germline V lookup: CDR1 DFQATT, CDR2 SNEGSKA (reference sequence). Trimming pared 3 bases from V and 5 bases from J, leaving 20 bases between.

On this clone: The junction does not match germline at one end; this may be a read error. The chain recombines TRBV2 with TRBJ2-1; 7 positions match TRBD2. The CDR3 contains 19 residues. Looked up from germline, CDR1 is SNHLY and CDR2 is FYNNEI. The CDR3 nucleotides read TGTGCCAGCAGGAAGTCCGGGACTATCGGGTGGGAACCCCACAATGAGCAGTTCTTT. This translates into CASRKSGTIGWEPHNEQFF.

V usage is TRBV6-2 or TRBV6-3 and J usage is TRBJ2-4; maybe TRBD1 (6 bases). Germline V gives CDR1 MNHEY, CDR2 SVGEGT. Deletions cut 6 bases from V and 3 bases from J, with 12 bases between. The CDR3 is made up of 14 amino acids. The CDR3 spells CASRDGGVKNIQYF. The CDR3 DNA is TGTGCCAGCAGGGATGGGGGCGTCAAAAACATTCAGTACTTC.